This is a list of T cell receptor beta chains from one sample in a study of neurological immune-mediated disorders. TCRdb redid the calling of the 5' RACE reads with MiXCR, one entry per CDR3 protein. The data show about 70,000 distinct CDR3 sequences, approximately 4.6% seen once. Sequencing was performed on PBMCs. The receptor source for this set is a woman in her 70s with multiple sclerosis. The CDR3 runs from the conserved cysteine through the conserved F or W. The D gene is left open where the match is weak. Clone size is not always given. Where it is, it says once, few, many or a class for expanded clones.

J gene: TRBJ2-4
D gene: -
V gene: TRBV29-1
clone size: few
CDR3 DNA: TGCAGCGTTGTTTTCCGGGCCAAAAACATTCAGTACTTC
CDR3 protein: CSVVFRAKNIQYF

J gene: TRBJ2-6
D gene: -
V gene: TRBV2
clone size: few
CDR3 DNA: TGTGCCAGAAGGAACTCTGGGGCCAACGTCCTGACTTTC
CDR3 protein: CARRNSGANVLTF

J gene: TRBJ1-2
D gene: TRBD1
V gene: TRBV7-9
clone size: many
CDR3 DNA: TGTGCCAGCAGCACGAGGGACAGCGGAAGGAACTATGGCTACACCTTC
CDR3 protein: CASSTRDSGRNYGYTF

J gene: TRBJ1-1
D gene: TRBD1
V gene: TRBV5-1
clone size: -
CDR3 DNA: TGCGCCAGCAGCTTGACAGGGGTTACGAACACTGAAGCTTTCTTT
CDR3 protein: CASSLTGVTNTEAFF

J gene: TRBJ2-5
D gene: TRBD2
V gene: TRBV5-1
clone size: many
CDR3 DNA: TGCGCCAGCAGCTTGGGACCTAGCGGCCAAGAGACCCAGTACTTC
CDR3 protein: CASSLGPSGQETQYF

J gene: TRBJ2-1
D gene: TRBD2
V gene: TRBV6-5
clone size: many
CDR3 DNA: TGTGCCAGCAGTTATCGGTCACGGGAGGATGAGCAGTTCTTC
CDR3 protein: CASSYRSREDEQFF

J gene: TRBJ1-2
D gene: -
V gene: TRBV7-2
clone size: many
CDR3 DNA: TGTGCCACTTGGACAGCTAACTATGGCTACACCTTC
CDR3 protein: CATWTANYGYTF

J gene: TRBJ2-7
D gene: TRBD2
V gene: TRBV12-3/TRBV12-4
clone size: many
CDR3 DNA: TGTGCCAGCAGTTTAGGGACTAGCGGCTTCGGTGAGCAGTACTTC
CDR3 protein: CASSLGTSGFGEQYF

J gene: TRBJ2-1
D gene: TRBD2
V gene: TRBV6-1
clone size: many
CDR3 DNA: TGTGCCAGCAGTGAAAGGTCGACTAGCGGGTTTACTTCGAATGAGCAGTTCTTC
CDR3 protein: CASSERSTSGFTSNEQFF

J gene: TRBJ2-5
D gene: -
V gene: TRBV7-2
clone size: many
CDR3 DNA: TGTGCCAGCGGCACTGGCGGGGGCCTCCAAGAGACCCAGTACTTC
CDR3 protein: CASGTGGGLQETQYF

J gene: TRBJ2-1
D gene: -
V gene: TRBV4-2
clone size: -
CDR3 DNA: TGTGCCAGCAGCCAAGAGGGTAGGGAGAATGAGCAGTTCTTC
CDR3 protein: CASSQEGRENEQFF

J gene: TRBJ2-7
D gene: TRBD1
V gene: TRBV10-3
clone size: many
CDR3 DNA: TGTGCCATCAGTGTAAGGCAGGGGGCCCACGAGCAGTACTTC
CDR3 protein: CAISVRQGAHEQYF

J gene: TRBJ1-1
D gene: TRBD1
V gene: TRBV5-1
clone size: many
CDR3 DNA: TGCGCCAGCAGCCGAGGACTACAGGGGGGTGAAGCTTTCTTT
CDR3 protein: CASSRGLQGGEAFF

J gene: TRBJ2-1
D gene: -
V gene: TRBV12-3/TRBV12-4
clone size: -
CDR3 DNA: TGTGCCAGCAGCCCTGGAACAAATGAGCAGTTCTTC
CDR3 protein: CASSPGTNEQFF

J gene: TRBJ1-2
D gene: -
V gene: TRBV20-1
clone size: many
CDR3 DNA: TGCAGTGCTAGAGGGGACAATCGAGGCAGCTATGGCTACACCTTC
CDR3 protein: CSARGDNRGSYGYTF

J gene: TRBJ2-7
D gene: -
V gene: TRBV10-1
clone size: few
CDR3 DNA: TGCGCCAGCAGTGAGTCGCCCGGAGCCTACGAGCAGTACTTC
CDR3 protein: CASSESPGAYEQYF

J gene: TRBJ1-2
D gene: -
V gene: TRBV29-1
clone size: many
CDR3 DNA: TGCAGCGTCAACAGTAACTATGGCTACACCTTC
CDR3 protein: CSVNSNYGYTF

J gene: TRBJ1-1
D gene: -
V gene: TRBV12-3/TRBV12-4
clone size: many
CDR3 DNA: TGTGCCAGCAGTTTAGTTTTATGGCGGGGAGCTTTCTTT
CDR3 protein: CASSLVLWRGAFF

J gene: TRBJ1-1
D gene: TRBD1
V gene: TRBV7-9
clone size: many
CDR3 DNA: TGTGCCAGCAGCTTAGGAGAAACAGGGGGCTCTTTCTTT
CDR3 protein: CASSLGETGGSFF

J gene: TRBJ1-1
D gene: -
V gene: TRBV20-1
clone size: many
CDR3 DNA: TGCAGTGCTAGGCGATCAGGTGTAGCGAACACTGAAGCTTTCTTT
CDR3 protein: CSARRSGVANTEAFF

J gene: TRBJ1-5
D gene: -
V gene: TRBV6-5
clone size: many
CDR3 DNA: TGTGCCAGCAGTTACGGAGGGAGCAGTCAGCCCCAGCATTTT
CDR3 protein: CASSYGGSSQPQHF

J gene: TRBJ1-2
D gene: TRBD1
V gene: TRBV29-1
clone size: many
CDR3 DNA: TGCAGCGTTGAAGCCGGACAGGCCCTTAACTATGGCTACACCTTC
CDR3 protein: CSVEAGQALNYGYTF